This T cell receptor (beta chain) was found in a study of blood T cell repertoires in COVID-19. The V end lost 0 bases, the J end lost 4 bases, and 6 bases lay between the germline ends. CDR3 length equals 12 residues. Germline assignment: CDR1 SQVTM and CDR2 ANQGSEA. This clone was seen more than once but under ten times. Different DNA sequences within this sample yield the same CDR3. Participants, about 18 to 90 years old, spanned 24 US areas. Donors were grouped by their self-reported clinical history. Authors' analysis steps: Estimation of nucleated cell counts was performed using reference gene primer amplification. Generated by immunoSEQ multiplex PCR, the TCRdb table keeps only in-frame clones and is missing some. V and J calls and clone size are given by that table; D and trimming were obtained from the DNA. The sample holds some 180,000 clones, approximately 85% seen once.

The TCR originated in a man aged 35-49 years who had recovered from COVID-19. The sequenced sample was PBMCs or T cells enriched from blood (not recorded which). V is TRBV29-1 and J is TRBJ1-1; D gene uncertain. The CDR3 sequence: CSVEDPGTEAFF. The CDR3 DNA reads TGCAGCGTTGAAGATCCGGGCACTGAAGCTTTCTTT.